The text below deals with one TCR beta chain. The CDR3 has 15 residues. CDR1 is MGHDK, CDR2 SYGVNS, per germline. Sampling times: baseline, cycle 4 day 1, cycle 7 day 1. This specimen comes from a study of OX40 agonist ivuxolimab in advanced cancers. At the level of the study: The patients got ivuxolimab, which is an agonistic anti-OX40 (CD134) antibody.

The assay was immunoSEQ multiplex PCR, and TCRdb's table has in-frame clones only and misses some. The sample has tens of thousands of clones, 84% seen once. This chain uses TRBV25-1 with TRBJ2-5; D may match TRBD1 or TRBD2 (6 bases each). The DNA matches TRBJ2-7 better at its end, which makes the J call doubtful. The receptor was derived from an adult with an advanced solid tumor such as melanoma, head and neck, liver or kidney cancer. This specimen was CD4+ or CD8+ T cells sorted from blood, taken in a trial of the OX40 agonist ivuxolimab. CDR3 bases: TGTGCCAGCAGTGAATCCGTTGGGGGGCCCTACGAGCAGTACTTC. Translation: CASSESVGGPYEQYF.